The entry below gives a single T cell receptor beta chain sequence along with its context. The V gene lost 1 base and the J gene lost 1 base, with 14 bases spanning the gap. This CDR3 has 16 residues. From germline, CDR1 is SGHAT and CDR2 FQNNGV. The data are from a study of patients and donors after allogeneic stem cell transplantation. Each CDR3 protein gets one entry after TCRdb re-called the RT-PCR reads with MiXCR. The sample lists 200,000 to 250,000 distinct CDR3 sequences, around an eighth occurring once. Sequenced material: blood, either unsorted or a sorted T cell fraction (not recorded which). The clonotype originates from a human donor who was either an allogeneic HSCT recipient or a stem cell or donor lymphocyte infusion donor (not recorded which). It is not recorded whose cells these are; they may come from a transplant donor. The V call is TRBV11-2, the J call TRBJ2-7, with D perhaps TRBD1 (6 bases). This CDR3 is CASSLVQGTASYEQYF. CDR3 DNA: TGTGCCAGCAGCTTAGTTCAGGGGACGGCATCCTACGAGCAGTACTTC.